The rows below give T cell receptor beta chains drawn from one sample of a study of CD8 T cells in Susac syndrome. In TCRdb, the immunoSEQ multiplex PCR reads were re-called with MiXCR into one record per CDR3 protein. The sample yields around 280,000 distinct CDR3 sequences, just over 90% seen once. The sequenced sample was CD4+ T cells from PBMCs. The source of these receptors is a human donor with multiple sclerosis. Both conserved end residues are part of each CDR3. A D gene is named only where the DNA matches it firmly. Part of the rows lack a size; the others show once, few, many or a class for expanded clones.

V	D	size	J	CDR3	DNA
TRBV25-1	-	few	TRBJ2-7	CASSDPGISYEQYF	TGTGCCAGCAGTGATCCCGGGATTTCCTACGAGCAGTACTTC
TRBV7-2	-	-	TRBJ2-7	CASSPQENLAYEQYF	TGTGCCAGCAGCCCCCAGGAGAATTTAGCCTACGAGCAGTACTTC
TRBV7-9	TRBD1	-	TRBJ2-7	CASSRTGAAGGGEYF	TGTGCCAGCAGCCGGACAGGGGCAGCCGGCGGGGGCGAATACTTC
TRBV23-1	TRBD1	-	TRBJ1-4	CARGTGANEKLFF	TGCGCCAGGGGGACAGGAGCTAATGAAAAACTGTTTTTT
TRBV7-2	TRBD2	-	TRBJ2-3	CASGLAGGGDTQYF	TGTGCCAGCGGATTAGCGGGGGGTGGGGATACGCAGTATTTT
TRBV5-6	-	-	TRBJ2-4	CASSLGARQGTLLGQYF	TGTGCCAGCAGCTTGGGGGCCCGCCAGGGGACGTTGCTAGGACAGTACTTC
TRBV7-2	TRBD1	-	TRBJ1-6	CASSPAGQGTSSPLHF	TGTGCCAGCAGCCCGGCTGGACAGGGAACGAGTTCACCCCTCCACTTT
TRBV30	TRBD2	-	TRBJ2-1	CAWSVWLAGSNEQFF	TGTGCCTGGAGTGTATGGCTAGCGGGAAGTAATGAGCAGTTCTTC
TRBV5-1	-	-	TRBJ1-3	CASSLDGRPATIYF	TGCGCCAGCAGCTTGGACGGTCGCCCGGCCACCATATATTTT
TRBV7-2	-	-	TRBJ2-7	CASSQTVGEQYF	TGTGCCAGCAGCCAAACCGTGGGCGAGCAGTACTTC
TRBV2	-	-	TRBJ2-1	CASLVRGGRGNEQFF	TGTGCCAGCCTTGTGAGGGGGGGACGGGGGAATGAGCAGTTCTTC
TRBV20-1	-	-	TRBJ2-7	CSARDRTYEQYF	TGCAGTGCTAGAGATCGCACCTACGAGCAGTACTTC
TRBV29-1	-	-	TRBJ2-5	CIGSQGEETQYF	TGCATCGGGTCACAGGGAGAAGAGACCCAGTACTTC
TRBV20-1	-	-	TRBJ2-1	CSASALSGSHNEQFF	TGCAGTGCCAGCGCTCTGTCAGGATCCCACAATGAGCAGTTCTTC
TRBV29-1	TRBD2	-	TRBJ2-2	CSALLLTSGLNTGELFF	TGCAGCGCCCTACTCCTGACTAGCGGTCTGAACACCGGGGAGCTGTTTTTT
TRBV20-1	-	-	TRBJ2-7	CSARDEVTGRYEQYF	TGCAGTGCTAGAGATGAGGTAACAGGGCGGTACGAGCAGTACTTC
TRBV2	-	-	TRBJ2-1	CASSELGRSNYNEQFF	TGTGCCAGCAGTGAACTAGGCCGGTCTAACTACAATGAGCAGTTCTTC
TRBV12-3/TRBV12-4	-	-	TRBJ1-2	CASSLDYNYGYTF	TGTGCCAGCAGTTTAGACTATAACTATGGCTACACCTTC
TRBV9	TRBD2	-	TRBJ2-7	CASTVGGERVWEQYF	TGTGCCAGCACCGTGGGAGGGGAGCGGGTGTGGGAGCAGTACTTC
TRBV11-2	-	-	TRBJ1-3	CASSLEGSGNTIYF	TGTGCCAGCAGCTTAGAGGGATCTGGAAACACCATATATTTT
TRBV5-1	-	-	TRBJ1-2	CASSGDNYGYTF	TGCGCCAGCAGCGGGGACAACTATGGCTACACCTTC
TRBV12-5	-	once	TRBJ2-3	CASGSGATTDTQYF	TGTGCTAGTGGTTCAGGGGCCACCACAGATACGCAGTATTTT
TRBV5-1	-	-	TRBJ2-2	CASKHLADPNTGELFF	TGCGCCAGCAAGCATTTGGCAGACCCTAACACCGGGGAGCTGTTTTTT
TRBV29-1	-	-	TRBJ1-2	CSVEGAGGYTF	TGCAGCGTTGAAGGGGCAGGTGGCTACACCTTC